Below, one T cell receptor beta chain is given with its context. The data were taken from a study of monozygotic twins with inflammatory bowel disease. TCRdb reprocessed the 5' RACE reads, with one entry per CDR3 protein and no DNA. In total, the table holds some 210,000 distinct CDR3 sequences. This CDR3 is built from 14 residues. Germline V gives CDR1 DFQATT, CDR2 SNEGSKA (reference sequence). This TCR was recovered from a human donor with ulcerative colitis or Crohn's disease, or a healthy co-twin of an affected twin (not recorded which). Sequencing was performed on blood. V and J are TRBV20-1 and TRBJ1-2; TCRdb outputs TRBD1, but without DNA this stays unchecked. The chain's CDR3 is CSARPGQGDYGYTF.